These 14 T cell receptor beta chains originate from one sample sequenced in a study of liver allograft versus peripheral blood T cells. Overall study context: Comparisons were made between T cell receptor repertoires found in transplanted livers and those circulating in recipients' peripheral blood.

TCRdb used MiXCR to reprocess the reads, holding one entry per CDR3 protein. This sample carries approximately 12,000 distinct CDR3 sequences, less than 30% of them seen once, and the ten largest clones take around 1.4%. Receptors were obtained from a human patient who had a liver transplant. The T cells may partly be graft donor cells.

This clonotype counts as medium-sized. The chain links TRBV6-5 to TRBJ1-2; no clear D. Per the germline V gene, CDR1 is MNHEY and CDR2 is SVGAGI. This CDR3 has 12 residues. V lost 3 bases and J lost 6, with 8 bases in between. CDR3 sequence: CASSYYPHGYTF. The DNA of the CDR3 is TGTGCCAGCAGTTATTATCCTCATGGCTACACCTTC.

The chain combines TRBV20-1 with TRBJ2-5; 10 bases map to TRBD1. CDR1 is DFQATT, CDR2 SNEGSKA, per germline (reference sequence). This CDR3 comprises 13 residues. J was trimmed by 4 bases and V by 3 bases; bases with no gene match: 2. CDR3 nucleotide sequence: TGCAGTGCTAGCGACAGGGGGCTAGAGACCCAGTACTTC. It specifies CSASDRGLETQYF.

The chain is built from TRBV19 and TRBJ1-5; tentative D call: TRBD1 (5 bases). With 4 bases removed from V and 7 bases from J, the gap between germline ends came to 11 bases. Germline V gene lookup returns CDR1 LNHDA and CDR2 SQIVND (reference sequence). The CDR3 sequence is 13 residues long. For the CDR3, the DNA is TGTGCCAGTAGTAACGGAGGGACCCAGCCCCAGCATTTT. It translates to CASSNGGTQPQHF.

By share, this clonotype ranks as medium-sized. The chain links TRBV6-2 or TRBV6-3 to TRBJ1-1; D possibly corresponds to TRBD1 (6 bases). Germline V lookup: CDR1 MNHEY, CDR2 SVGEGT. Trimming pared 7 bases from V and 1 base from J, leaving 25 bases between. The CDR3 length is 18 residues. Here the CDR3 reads CASNEPLGTGKGNTEAFF. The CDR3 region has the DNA TGTGCCAGCAACGAACCGCTTGGAACAGGGAAGGGGAACACTGAAGCTTTCTTT.

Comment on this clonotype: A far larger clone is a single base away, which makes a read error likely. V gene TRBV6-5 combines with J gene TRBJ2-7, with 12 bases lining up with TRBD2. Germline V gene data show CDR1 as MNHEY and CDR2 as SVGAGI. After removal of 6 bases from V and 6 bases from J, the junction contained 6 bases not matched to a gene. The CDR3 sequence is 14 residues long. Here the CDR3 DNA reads TGTGCCAGCAGAAGACTAGCGGGAGCTAGCGAGCAGTACTTC. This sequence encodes CASRRLAGASEQYF.

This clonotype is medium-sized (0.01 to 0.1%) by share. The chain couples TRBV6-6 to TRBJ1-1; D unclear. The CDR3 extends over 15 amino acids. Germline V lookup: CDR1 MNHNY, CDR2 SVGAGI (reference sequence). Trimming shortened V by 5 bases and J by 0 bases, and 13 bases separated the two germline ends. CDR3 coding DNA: TGTGCCAGCAGTAGTCCAGGCTATATGAACACTGAAGCTTTCTTT. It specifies CASSSPGYMNTEAFF.

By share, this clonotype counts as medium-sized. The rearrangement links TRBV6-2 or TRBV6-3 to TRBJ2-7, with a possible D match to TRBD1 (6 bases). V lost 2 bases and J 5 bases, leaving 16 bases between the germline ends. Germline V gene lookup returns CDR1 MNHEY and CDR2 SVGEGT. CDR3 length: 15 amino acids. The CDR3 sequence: CASSYQGQSSNEQYF. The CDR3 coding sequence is TGTGCCAGCAGTTACCAAGGACAGTCCAGCAACGAGCAGTACTTC.

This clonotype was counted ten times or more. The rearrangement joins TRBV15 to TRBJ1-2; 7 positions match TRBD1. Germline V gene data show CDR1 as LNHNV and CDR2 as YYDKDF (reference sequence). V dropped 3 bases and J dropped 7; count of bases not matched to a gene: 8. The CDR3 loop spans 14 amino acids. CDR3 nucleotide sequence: TGTGCCACCAGCAGCGGCAGGGGGAAGTCTGGCTACACCTTC. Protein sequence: CATSSGRGKSGYTF.

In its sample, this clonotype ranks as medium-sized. CDR3 in amino acids: CASSPLEYPGGYTF. The CDR3 DNA sequence: TGTGCCAGCTCACCGCTAGAGTATCCTGGCGGCTACACCTTC. The chain uses TRBV18 and TRBJ1-2; D not resolved. Between the trimmed V and J ends, which lost 3 bases and 8 bases, there was a span of 16 bases. Germline-derived CDR1 and CDR2 are KGHSH and LQKENI. This CDR3 region has 14 residues.

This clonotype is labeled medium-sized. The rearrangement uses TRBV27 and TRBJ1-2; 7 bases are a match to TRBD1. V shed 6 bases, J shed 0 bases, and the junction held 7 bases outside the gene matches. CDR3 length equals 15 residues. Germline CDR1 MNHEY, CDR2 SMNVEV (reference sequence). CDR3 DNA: TGTGCCAGCAGGTTGACAGGGTCAGCTAACTATGGCTACACCTTC. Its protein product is CASRLTGSANYGYTF.

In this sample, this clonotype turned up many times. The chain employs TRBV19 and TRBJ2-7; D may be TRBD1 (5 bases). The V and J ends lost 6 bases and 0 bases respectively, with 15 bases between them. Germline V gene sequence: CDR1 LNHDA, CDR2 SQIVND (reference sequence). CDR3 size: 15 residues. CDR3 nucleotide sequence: TGTGCCAGTAGCTCTGACAGTCAAGTCTCCTACGAGCAGTACTTC. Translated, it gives CASSSDSQVSYEQYF.

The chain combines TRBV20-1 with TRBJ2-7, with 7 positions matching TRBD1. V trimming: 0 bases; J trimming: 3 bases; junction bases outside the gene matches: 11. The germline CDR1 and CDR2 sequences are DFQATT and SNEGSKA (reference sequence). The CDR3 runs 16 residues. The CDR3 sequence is CSARDVRQGNGYEQYF. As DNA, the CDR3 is TGCAGTGCTAGAGATGTTCGACAGGGTAATGGCTACGAGCAGTACTTC.

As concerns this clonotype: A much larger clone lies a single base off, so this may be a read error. This CDR3 is CASSLIRGQTYEQYF. CDR3 sequence (DNA): TGTGCCAGCAGCTTGATCAGGGGTCAAACCTACGAGCAGTACTTC. The V and J genes are TRBV7-2 and TRBJ2-7; the D gene is possibly TRBD1 (6 bases). Trimming left V 3 bases short and J 2 bases short, with 14 bases between. Germline-derived CDR1 and CDR2 are SGHTA and FQGNSA. There are 15 residues in the CDR3.

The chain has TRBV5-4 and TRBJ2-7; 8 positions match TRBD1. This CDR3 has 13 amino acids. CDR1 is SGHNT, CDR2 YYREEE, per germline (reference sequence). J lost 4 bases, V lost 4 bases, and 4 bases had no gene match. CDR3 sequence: CASSPRGPYEQYF. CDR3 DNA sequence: TGTGCCAGCAGCCCCAGGGGGCCGTACGAGCAGTACTTC.